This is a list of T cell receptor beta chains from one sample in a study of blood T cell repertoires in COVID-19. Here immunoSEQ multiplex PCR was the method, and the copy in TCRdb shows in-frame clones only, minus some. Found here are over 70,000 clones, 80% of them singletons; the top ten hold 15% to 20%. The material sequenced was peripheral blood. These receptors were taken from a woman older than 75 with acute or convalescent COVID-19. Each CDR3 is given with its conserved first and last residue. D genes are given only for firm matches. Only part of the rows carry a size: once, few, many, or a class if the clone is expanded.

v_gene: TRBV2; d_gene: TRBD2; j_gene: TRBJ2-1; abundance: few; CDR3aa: CASRRSGSSNEQFF; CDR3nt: TGTGCCAGCAGACGTAGCGGGAGTTCCAATGAGCAGTTCTTC
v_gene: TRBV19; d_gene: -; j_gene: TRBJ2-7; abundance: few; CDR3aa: CASSNRQVLSYEQYF; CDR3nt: TGTGCCAGTAGCAACCGACAGGTGCTCTCCTACGAGCAGTACTTC
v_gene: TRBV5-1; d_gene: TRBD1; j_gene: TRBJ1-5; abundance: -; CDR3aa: CASSLSDRGQVQPQHF; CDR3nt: TGCGCCAGCAGCTTGTCGGACAGGGGGCAAGTTCAGCCCCAGCATTTT
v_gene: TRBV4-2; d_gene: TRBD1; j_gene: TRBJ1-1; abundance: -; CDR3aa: CASSQDHGQGNEAFF; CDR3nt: TGTGCCAGCAGCCAAGACCACGGACAGGGGAATGAAGCTTTCTTT
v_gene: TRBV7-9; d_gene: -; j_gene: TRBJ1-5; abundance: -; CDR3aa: CASSGRDGDQPQHF; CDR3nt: TGTGCCAGCAGCGGGCGGGACGGGGATCAGCCCCAGCATTTT
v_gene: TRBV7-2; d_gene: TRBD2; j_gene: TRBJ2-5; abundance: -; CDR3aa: CASSSLAGGRETQYF; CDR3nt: TGTGCCAGCAGCTCGCTAGCGGGGGGGCGGGAGACCCAGTACTTC
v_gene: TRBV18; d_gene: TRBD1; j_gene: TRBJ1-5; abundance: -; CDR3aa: CASSYFGRQGANQPQHF; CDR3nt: TGTGCCAGCTCGTACTTTGGAAGGCAGGGGGCCAATCAGCCCCAGCATTTT
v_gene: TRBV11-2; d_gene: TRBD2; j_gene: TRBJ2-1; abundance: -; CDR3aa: CASSLDLKRENYNEQFF; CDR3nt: TGTGCCAGCAGCTTAGATTTGAAGCGGGAGAACTACAATGAGCAGTTCTTC
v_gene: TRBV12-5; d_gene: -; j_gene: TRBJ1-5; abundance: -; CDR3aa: CASGLVRGVNQPQHF; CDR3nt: TGTGCTAGTGGTTTGGTACGGGGAGTCAATCAGCCCCAGCATTTT
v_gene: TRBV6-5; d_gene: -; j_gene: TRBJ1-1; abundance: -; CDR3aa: CASSSLAGELAEAFF; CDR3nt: TGTGCCAGCAGTTCCCTCGCAGGGGAACTCGCTGAAGCTTTCTTT
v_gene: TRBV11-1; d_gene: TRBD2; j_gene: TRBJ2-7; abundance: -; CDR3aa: CASSLAGGPREQYF; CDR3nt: TGTGCCAGCAGCTTAGCGGGAGGGCCTCGGGAGCAGTACTTC
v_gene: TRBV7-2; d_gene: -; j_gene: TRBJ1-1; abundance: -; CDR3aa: CASTHGGVSTEAFF; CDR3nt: TGTGCCAGCACCCACGGGGGGGTTAGCACTGAAGCTTTCTTT
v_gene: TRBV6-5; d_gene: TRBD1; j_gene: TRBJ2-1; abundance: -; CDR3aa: CASRRQGSSYNEQFF; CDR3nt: TGTGCCAGCAGACGACAGGGAAGCTCCTACAATGAGCAGTTCTTC
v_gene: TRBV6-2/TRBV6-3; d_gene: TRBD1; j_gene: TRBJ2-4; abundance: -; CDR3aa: CASSYLTGEKTKNIQYF; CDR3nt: TGTGCCAGCAGTTACCTGACAGGGGAAAAAACCAAAAACATTCAGTACTTC
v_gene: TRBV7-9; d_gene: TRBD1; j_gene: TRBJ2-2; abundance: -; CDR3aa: CASSSPTGGYTGELFF; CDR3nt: TGTGCCAGCAGCTCGCCGACAGGGGGCTACACCGGGGAGCTGTTTTTT
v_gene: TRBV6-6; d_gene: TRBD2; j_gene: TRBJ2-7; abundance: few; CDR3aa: CATRRSGLAGASYEQYF; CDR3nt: TGTGCCACCCGTCGATCGGGACTAGCGGGAGCCTCCTACGAGCAGTACTTC
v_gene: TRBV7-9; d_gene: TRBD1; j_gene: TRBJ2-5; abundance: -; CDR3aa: CASAGTGVETQYF; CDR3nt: TGTGCCAGCGCGGGGACAGGGGTCGAGACCCAGTACTTC
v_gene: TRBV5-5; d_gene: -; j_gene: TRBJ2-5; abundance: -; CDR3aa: CASSLGPGKETQYF; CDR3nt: TGTGCCAGCAGCTTGGGCCCAGGGAAAGAGACCCAGTACTTC
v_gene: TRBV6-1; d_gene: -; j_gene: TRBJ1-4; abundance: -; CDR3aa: CASRSQGSNEKLFF; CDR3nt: TGTGCCAGCAGATCGCAGGGCAGTAATGAAAAACTGTTTTTT
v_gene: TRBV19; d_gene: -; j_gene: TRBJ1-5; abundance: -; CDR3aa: CASRIRGGNQPQHF; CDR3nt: TGTGCCAGTAGGATCCGGGGGGGAAATCAGCCCCAGCATTTT
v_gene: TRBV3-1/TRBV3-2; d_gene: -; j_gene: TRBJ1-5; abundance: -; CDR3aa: CASSQGWGGQPQHF; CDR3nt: TGTGCCAGCAGCCAGGGGTGGGGCGGTCAGCCCCAGCATTTT
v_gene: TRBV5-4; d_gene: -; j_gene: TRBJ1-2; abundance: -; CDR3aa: CASSLVAGYGYTF; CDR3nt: TGTGCCAGCAGCTTGGTTGCCGGCTATGGCTACACCTTC
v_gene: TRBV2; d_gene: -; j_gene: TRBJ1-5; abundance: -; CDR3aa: CASTPSRGHGQPQHF; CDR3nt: TGTGCCAGCACTCCTTCGCGGGGTCACGGTCAGCCCCAGCATTTT
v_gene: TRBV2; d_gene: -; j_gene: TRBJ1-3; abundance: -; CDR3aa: CASSGSVGNTIYF; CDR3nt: TGTGCCAGCAGTGGGTCAGTTGGAAACACCATATATTTT
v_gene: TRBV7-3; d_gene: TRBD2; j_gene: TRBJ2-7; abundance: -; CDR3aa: CASSSGTSYEQYF; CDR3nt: TGTGCCAGCAGCAGTGGGACTAGCTACGAGCAGTACTTC
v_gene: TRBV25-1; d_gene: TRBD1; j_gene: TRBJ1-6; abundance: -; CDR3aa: CASSDDRGSPLHF; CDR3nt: TGTGCCAGCAGTGATGACAGGGGTTCACCCCTCCACTTT
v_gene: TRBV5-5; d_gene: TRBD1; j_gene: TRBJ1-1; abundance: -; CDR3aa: CASSLGPGTGNTEAFF; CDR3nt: TGTGCCAGCAGCTTAGGTCCCGGGACAGGGAACACTGAAGCTTTCTTT
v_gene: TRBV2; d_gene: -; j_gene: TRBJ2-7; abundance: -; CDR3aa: CASRLPGDYEQYF; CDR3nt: TGTGCCAGCAGACTCCCCGGGGACTACGAGCAGTACTTC
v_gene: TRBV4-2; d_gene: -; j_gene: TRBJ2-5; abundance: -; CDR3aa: CASSQGGLGTPIQETQYF; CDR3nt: TGTGCCAGCAGCCAAGGGGGATTAGGGACTCCGATCCAAGAGACCCAGTACTTC